This T cell receptor (beta chain) was identified during a study of naive and memory T cell subsets. Amplification of ligated cDNA took four PCR rounds with SP2 and nested alpha and beta constant primers. Reverse transcription of blood and skin TCR RNA was primed at alpha and beta constant regions. A single record per CDR3 protein comes from TCRdb applying MiXCR to the 5' RACE reads. The sample gives roughly 60,000 distinct CDR3 sequences, roughly 7% of which show up once; 9.7% is in the top ten. This clonotype was recorded at least ten times. TCR cDNA received a 3' ligated oligonucleotide that carried a UMI. Unsorted total RNA, roughly 1 to 1000 ng, was DNase treated before reverse transcription. CDR3 length: 15 amino acids. Germline CDR1 reads MNHEY; CDR2 reads SVGAGI. V shed 5 bases, J shed 7 bases, and the junction held 8 bases outside the gene matches.

The clonotype originates from a male donor in good health. This chain connects TRBV6-5 to TRBJ2-1; TRBD2 agrees at 10 bases. CDR3 amino acids: CASSTGLAGVNEQFF. The CDR3 DNA reads as TGTGCCAGCAGTACGGGGCTAGCGGGAGTGAATGAGCAGTTCTTC.